What follows describes a single T cell receptor beta chain. Its antigen is unknown. The CDR3 length is 14 residues. From germline, CDR1 is SGHRS and CDR2 YFSETQ. This sample is part of a study of T cells expressing NK-cell markers. Study as a whole: Sorted CD3+CD56-NKG2C+, CD3+CD56+NKG2C+ and CD3+CD56+NKG2C- T cells supplied the TCR beta repertoires. The study, taken as a whole, reports: In several donors, dominant clonotypes made up about 25-60.1% of CD3+CD56-NKG2C+ cells.

TCRdb re-called the 5' RACE reads and catalogs CDR3 proteins one per entry, DNA excluded. The data show 550,000 or so distinct CDR3 sequences, and the top ten clones hold approximately 3.6%. The receptor comes from a man aged 18-30 years in good health. The material sequenced was blood T cells: a sorted CD56 or NKG2C T cell subset, CD4+ or CD8+ T cells, or bulk PBMC T cells (not recorded which). The V and J genes are TRBV5-1 and TRBJ1-1; with no DNA, the TCRdb D assignment of TRBD1 cannot be verified. CDR3: CASSSTPGGGGAFF.